Below are 24 T cell receptor beta chains sequenced from a single sample in a study of shared clonotypes between healthy human individuals. The protocol was immunoSEQ multiplex PCR, while the TCRdb copy is restricted to in-frame clones and leaves out a portion. The table includes hundreds of thousands of clones, less than 85% detected once. The source material was memory CD4+ T cells sorted from blood. Indicated subset: CD45RA-negative fraction. These receptors all come from a woman under 40 in good health.

The sample holds a few counts of this clone. The J gene is TRBJ2-5, the V gene TRBV30; no clear D. The DNA end lines up better with TRBJ2-7; the J call may be wrong. The CDR3 loop spans 13 amino acids. Germline lookup yields CDR1 GTSNPN and CDR2 SVGIG (reference sequence). Written as DNA, the CDR3 is TGTGCCTGGAGCCAGATGGCGTCCTACGAGCAGTACTTC. Translation gives CAWSQMASYEQYF.

The rearrangement uses TRBV6-1 and TRBJ2-7; 8 bases agree with TRBD2. CDR1 and CDR2 (germline): MNHNS, SASEGT. This CDR3 contains 15 residues. The J segment lost 2 bases and the V segment lost 5 bases, leaving 8 bases of the junction unmatched. In DNA, the CDR3 is TGTGCCAGCAGTCCTGGACTAGCACTTCCCTACGAGCAGTACTTC. It encodes CASSPGLALPYEQYF.

The rearrangement links TRBV5-4 to TRBJ2-1; 7 positions agree with TRBD2. Germline values: CDR1 SGHNT, CDR2 YYREEE (reference sequence). V trimming: 4 bases; J trimming: 8 bases; junction bases outside the gene matches: 15. CDR3 length equals 16 residues. The CDR3 DNA is TGTGCCAGCAGCAAGGCCGGGACTAAAGGTAGGGATGAGCAGTTCTTC. Translation: CASSKAGTKGRDEQFF.

In the case of this clone: The same CDR3 can be traced to other DNA sequences in this sample. The rearrangement joins TRBV5-1 to TRBJ2-2; D remains unclear. V shed 1 base and J shed 3 bases, with 10 bases lying between them. The CDR3 spans 15 residues. Germline V gene sequence: CDR1 SGHRS, CDR2 YFSETQ. This chain's CDR3 is CASSLTGVDTGELFF. In nucleotides, the CDR3 is TGCGCCAGCAGCTTGACGGGCGTGGACACCGGGGAGCTGTTTTTT.

This clone was seen many times. The chain recombines TRBV29-1 with TRBJ2-7; TRBD2 agrees at 13 bases. Trimming took 8 bases from V and 7 from J; bases not matched to a gene: 11. CDR1 is SQVTM, CDR2 ANQGSEA, per germline. This CDR3 is 14 amino acids long. The CDR3 region is CSTLGLAGVDEQYF. CDR3 nucleotide sequence: TGCAGCACCCTCGGACTAGCGGGAGTAGATGAGCAGTACTTC.

The chain combines TRBV6-6 with TRBJ1-1, with D tentatively TRBD1 (5 bases). Germline CDR1 reads MNHNY; CDR2 reads SVGAGI (reference sequence). V shed 6 bases and J shed 2 bases, with 19 bases lying between them. The length of the CDR3 is 16 residues. In DNA, the CDR3 is TGTGCCAGCAGCATGGACCCGGGTGGGGGAAACACTGAAGCTTTCTTT. Its protein is CASSMDPGGGNTEAFF.

J is TRBJ2-3 and V is TRBV7-2, with TRBD2 as a possible D gene (5 bases). Per germline, CDR1 SGHTA and CDR2 FQGNSA. Trimming took 4 bases from V and 1 from J, leaving 24 bases between them. There are 19 residues in the CDR3. The CDR3 spells CASSSKPEPGGLRTDTQYF. The CDR3 DNA reads TGTGCCAGCAGCTCAAAACCTGAACCCGGAGGACTCCGCACAGATACGCAGTATTTT.

This clone was recorded once. V usage is TRBV5-1 and J usage is TRBJ1-3; 8 nucleotides align to TRBD1. The CDR3 loop spans 16 amino acids. CDR1 is SGHRS and CDR2 is YFSETQ in the germline V gene. V shed 0 bases, J shed 2 bases, and the junction held 4 bases outside the gene matches. The DNA for the CDR3 is TGCGCCAGCAGCTTGGGCCGGACAGGGACTGGAAACACCATATATTTT. This encodes CASSLGRTGTGNTIYF.

The J gene is TRBJ2-5, the V gene TRBV5-1; the D gene is possibly TRBD1 (7 bases). With 5 bases removed from V and 2 bases from J, the gap between germline ends came to 16 bases. Germline CDR1 and CDR2: SGHRS and YFSETQ. The CDR3 sequence is 15 residues long. This chain's CDR3 is CASRSGGGGQETQYF. Here the CDR3 DNA reads TGCGCCAGCAGGTCAGGAGGGGGCGGGCAAGAGACCCAGTACTTC.

This chain links TRBV6-6 with TRBJ1-5; TRBD1 aligns across 9 bases. Per germline, CDR1 MNHNY and CDR2 SVGAGI (reference sequence). The trim removed 8 bases at V and 9 bases at J, leaving 14 bases unmatched. This CDR3 comprises 15 residues. As DNA, the CDR3 is TGTGCCAGCCAAAACCGGGACAGGGCGCCCAGGCCCCAGCATTTT. Translating it yields CASQNRDRAPRPQHF.

V and J are TRBV29-1 and TRBJ2-1; 9 nucleotides align to TRBD1. With 7 bases clipped from V and 4 bases from J, the junction kept 8 bases outside the gene matches. The CDR3 covers 14 residues. The germline gives CDR1 SQVTM, CDR2 ANQGSEA. The CDR3 region has the DNA TGCAGCGCCGACAGGGGGACGGAGTACAATGAGCAGTTCTTC. Translating gives CSADRGTEYNEQFF.

V gene TRBV19 combines with J gene TRBJ2-7; D remains unclear. The germline CDR1 and CDR2 sequences are LNHDA and SQIVND (reference sequence). The V gene lost 3 bases and the J gene lost 0 bases, with 9 bases spanning the gap. The CDR3 totals 14 residues. CDR3 bases: TGTGCCAGTAGTATCCTTGACAACTCCTACGAGCAGTACTTC. This gives the protein CASSILDNSYEQYF.

The genes are TRBV28 and TRBJ2-6; D may be TRBD1 (7 bases). CDR1 MDHEN and CDR2 SYDVKM come from the germline V gene. Trimming took off 8 bases at V and 1 base at J, with 18 bases between the two ends. The CDR3 consists of 17 residues. CDR3 sequence (DNA): TGTGCCAGCGGAGGGGACAGTGTGGGGTCTGGGGCCAACGTCCTGACTTTC. This sequence encodes CASGGDSVGSGANVLTF.

The chain is built from TRBV18 and TRBJ2-5; D is unresolved. Trimming left V 1 base short and J 5 bases short, with 8 bases between. The CDR3 contains 13 residues. CDR1 is KGHSH and CDR2 is LQKENI in the germline V gene. The CDR3 is CASSPQGSETQYF. The CDR3 DNA sequence: TGTGCCAGCTCACCACAGGGCTCGGAGACCCAGTACTTC.

This clone was seen only a few times. The rearrangement joins TRBV5-1 to TRBJ2-3; 7 bases fit TRBD1. Germline CDR1 reads SGHRS; CDR2 reads YFSETQ. The CDR3 is 15 amino acids. Trimming at V came to 1 base and at J to 0 bases, leaving 2 bases not matched to a gene. CDR3 protein: CASSLTGASTDTQYF. The CDR3 DNA sequence: TGCGCCAGCAGCTTGACAGGGGCTAGCACAGATACGCAGTATTTT.

The rearrangement links TRBV7-9 to TRBJ2-3; D not certain. CDR1 is SEHNR, CDR2 FQNEAQ, per germline (reference sequence). This CDR3 spans 14 amino acids. Trimming removed 2 bases at V and 0 bases at J, with 6 bases between. CDR3: CASSLLTSTDTQYF. The CDR3, as DNA: TGTGCCAGCAGCTTACTGACTAGCACAGATACGCAGTATTTT.

This clone was detected only once. The chain links TRBV30 to TRBJ2-1, with D unresolved. CDR3 size: 12 residues. The germline gives CDR1 GTSNPN, CDR2 SVGIG (reference sequence). Trimming took 4 bases from V and 6 from J, leaving 10 bases between them. CDR3 amino acids: CAWTTNVNEQFF. Here the CDR3 DNA reads TGTGCCTGGACTACCAATGTCAATGAGCAGTTCTTC.

This clone was counted a single time. The chain uses TRBV27 and TRBJ2-4; D is unresolved. Per germline, CDR1 MNHEY and CDR2 SMNVEV (reference sequence). This CDR3 comprises 15 residues. Trimming removed 5 bases from V and 3 bases from J, with 14 bases in between. The CDR3 is CASSPAVAGKNIQYF. CDR3 in DNA: TGTGCCAGCAGTCCCGCCGTGGCAGGCAAAAACATTCAGTACTTC.

The V and J genes are TRBV5-5 and TRBJ2-5, with D maybe TRBD2 (5 bases). The germline gives CDR1 SGHKS, CDR2 YYEKEE (reference sequence). This CDR3 is built from 14 residues. Trimming removed 2 bases at V and 5 bases at J, with 13 bases between. The CDR3 nucleotides read TGTGCCAGCAGCTTACAGACGGGGTCGGAGACCCAGTACTTC. Its translation: CASSLQTGSETQYF.

The chain joins TRBV7-8 to TRBJ2-3; possible D gene TRBD2, 5 bases. The CDR3 loop spans 15 amino acids. Germline V gene sequence: CDR1 SGHVS, CDR2 FQNEAQ. The V and J ends lost 5 bases and 1 base respectively, with 13 bases between them. The CDR3 is CASSPTGRGTDTQYF. CDR3 bases: TGTGCCAGCAGCCCCACTGGGCGGGGCACAGATACGCAGTATTTT. The full variable domain, rest sourced from reference TRBV7-8 and TRBJ2-3, is GAGVSQSPRYKVAKRGQDVALRCDPISGHVSLFWYQQALGQGPEFLTYFQNEAQLDKSGLPSDRFFAERPEGSVSTLKIQRTQQEDSAVYLCASSPTGRGTDTQYFGPGTRLTVL.

This clone was counted only a few times. The rearrangement uses TRBV11-2 and TRBJ1-1, with D possibly being TRBD1 (5 bases). V lost 7 bases, J lost 1 base, and 10 bases lay in between. The CDR3 contains 13 residues. Per germline, CDR1 SGHAT and CDR2 FQNNGV. The CDR3 is CASTLGGNTEAFF. The CDR3 nucleotides are TGTGCCAGCACCCTTGGGGGGAACACTGAAGCTTTCTTT.

CDR3 in DNA: TGTGCCAGCAGCTTAGAAATCCGGCCCTGGGAGACCCAGTACTTC. Its translation is CASSLEIRPWETQYF. The chain carries TRBV7-2 and TRBJ2-5; D unclear. This CDR3 contains 15 residues. V lost 1 base, J lost 5 bases, and 14 bases lay in between. Germline CDR1 SGHTA, CDR2 FQGNSA.

This clone was seen just once. The chain combines TRBV18 with TRBJ2-2; D not resolved. Germline V gives CDR1 KGHSH, CDR2 LQKENI. V was cut by 1 base and J by 4 bases, with 7 bases left in between. The CDR3 has 14 amino acids. The CDR3 reads CASSPLTSTGELFF. In DNA form, the CDR3 reads TGTGCCAGCTCACCACTCACGAGCACCGGGGAGCTGTTTTTT.

This clone was found many times. V usage is TRBV4-1 and J usage is TRBJ1-1; TRBD1 matches 10 bases. V shed 1 base and J 6 bases; nucleotides not matched to a gene: 11. CDR3 size: 17 residues. Looked up from germline, CDR1 is MGHRA and CDR2 is YSYEKL. CDR3 amino acids: CASSQGRFGTGDPEAFF. The DNA for the CDR3 is TGCGCCAGCAGCCAAGGCAGGTTCGGGACAGGGGACCCTGAAGCTTTCTTT.